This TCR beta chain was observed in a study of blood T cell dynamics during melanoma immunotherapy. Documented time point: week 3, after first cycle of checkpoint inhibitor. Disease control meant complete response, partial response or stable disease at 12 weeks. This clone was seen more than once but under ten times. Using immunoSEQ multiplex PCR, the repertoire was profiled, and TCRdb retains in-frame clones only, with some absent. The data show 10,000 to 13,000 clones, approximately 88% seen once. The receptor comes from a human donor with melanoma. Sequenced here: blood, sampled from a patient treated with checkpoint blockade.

CDR3 region: CASRQGTGQETQYF. CDR3 bases: TGTGCCAGCAGACAGGGGACAGGTCAAGAGACCCAGTACTTC. This chain joins TRBV7-3 and TRBJ2-5; TRBD1 agrees at 8 bases. The germline V gene encodes CDR1 SGHTA and CDR2 FQGTGA. The junction had 5 bases not matched to a gene; V was cut back by 6 bases and J by 2 bases. The CDR3 is made up of 14 amino acids.